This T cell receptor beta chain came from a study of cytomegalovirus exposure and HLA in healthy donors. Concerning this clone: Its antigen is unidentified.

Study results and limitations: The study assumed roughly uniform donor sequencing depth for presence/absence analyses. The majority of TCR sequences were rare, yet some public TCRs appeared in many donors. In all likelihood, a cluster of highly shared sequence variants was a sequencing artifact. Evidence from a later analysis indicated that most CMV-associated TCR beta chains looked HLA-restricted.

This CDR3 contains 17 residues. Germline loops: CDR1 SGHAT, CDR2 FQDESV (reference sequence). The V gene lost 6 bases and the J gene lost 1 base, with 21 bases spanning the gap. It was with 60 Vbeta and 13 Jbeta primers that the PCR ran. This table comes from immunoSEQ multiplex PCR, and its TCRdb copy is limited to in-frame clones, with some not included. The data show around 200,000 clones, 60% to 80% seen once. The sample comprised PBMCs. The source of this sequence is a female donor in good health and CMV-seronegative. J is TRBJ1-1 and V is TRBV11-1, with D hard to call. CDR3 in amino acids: CASRFGISSIGNTEAFF. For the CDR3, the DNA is TGTGCCAGCAGGTTCGGGATCAGCAGTATTGGGAACACTGAAGCTTTCTTT.